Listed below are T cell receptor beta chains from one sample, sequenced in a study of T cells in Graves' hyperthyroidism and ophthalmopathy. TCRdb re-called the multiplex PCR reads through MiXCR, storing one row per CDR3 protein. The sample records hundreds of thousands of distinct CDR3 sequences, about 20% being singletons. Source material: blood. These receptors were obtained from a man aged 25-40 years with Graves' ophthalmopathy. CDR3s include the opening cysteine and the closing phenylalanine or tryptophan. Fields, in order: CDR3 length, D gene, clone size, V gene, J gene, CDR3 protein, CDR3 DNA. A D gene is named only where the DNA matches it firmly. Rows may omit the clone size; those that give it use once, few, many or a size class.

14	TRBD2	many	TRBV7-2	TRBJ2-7	CASSSERGAYEQYF	TGTGCCAGCAGCTCCGAGCGGGGGGCCTACGAGCAGTACTTC
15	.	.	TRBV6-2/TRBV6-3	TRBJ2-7	CASSPMVGEIDEQYF	TGTGCCAGCAGTCCCATGGTCGGAGAGATCGACGAGCAGTACTTC
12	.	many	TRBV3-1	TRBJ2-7	CASSQAGVEQYF	TGTGCCAGCAGCCAAGCGGGAGTAGAGCAGTACTTC
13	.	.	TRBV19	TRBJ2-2	CASSRSGSWELFF	TGTGCCAGTAGTCGCAGTGGAAGCTGGGAGCTGTTTTTT
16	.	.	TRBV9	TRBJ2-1	CASSVEDRVTYNEQFF	TGTGCCAGCAGCGTAGAGGATAGGGTTACCTACAATGAGCAGTTCTTC
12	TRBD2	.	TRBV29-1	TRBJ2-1	CSAGLGGNEQFF	TGCAGCGCAGGACTGGGGGGGAATGAGCAGTTCTTC
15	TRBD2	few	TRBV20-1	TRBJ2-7	CSARFLAGNAYEQYF	TGCAGTGCTAGATTTCTAGCGGGAAATGCCTACGAGCAGTACTTC
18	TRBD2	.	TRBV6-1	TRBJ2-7	CASSEAGEGFGLIYEQYF	TGTGCCAGCAGTGAGGCGGGAGAGGGGTTTGGGCTTATCTACGAGCAGTACTTC
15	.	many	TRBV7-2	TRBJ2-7	CASRAAEQPSYEQYF	TGTGCCAGCAGGGCAGCGGAACAACCCTCCTACGAGCAGTACTTC
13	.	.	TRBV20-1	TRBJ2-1	CSARAGSELLQFF	TGCAGTGCTAGAGCCGGCAGCGAACTTCTTCAGTTCTTC
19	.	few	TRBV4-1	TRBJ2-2	CASSPVTLSYRVGSGELFF	TGCGCCAGCAGCCCGGTTACGTTGTCGTACAGGGTCGGTTCCGGGGAGCTGTTTTTT
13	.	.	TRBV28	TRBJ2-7	CASTLQRDREQYF	TGTGCCAGCACCCTTCAGAGGGACCGCGAGCAGTACTTC
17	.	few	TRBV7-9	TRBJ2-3	CASSLSHRLASTDTQYF	TGTGCCAGCAGCTTAAGTCACAGGCTAGCGTCGACAGATACGCAGTATTTT
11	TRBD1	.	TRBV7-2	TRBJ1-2	CARGQGTGYTF	TGTGCCAGAGGACAGGGGACGGGCTACACCTTC
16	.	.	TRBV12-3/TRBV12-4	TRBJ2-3	CASTLLNTMGTDTQYF	TGTGCCAGCACCCTCCTCAACACTATGGGCACAGATACGCAGTATTTT
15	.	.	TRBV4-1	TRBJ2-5	CASSQEESDQETQYF	TGCGCCAGCAGCCAAGAAGAGTCAGACCAAGAGACCCAGTACTTC
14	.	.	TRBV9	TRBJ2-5	CASSGRGSQETQYF	TGTGCCAGCAGCGGAAGGGGGAGCCAAGAGACCCAGTACTTC
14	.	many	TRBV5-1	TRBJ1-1	CASSLGQRNTEAFF	TGCGCCAGCAGCTTGGGACAGAGAAACACTGAAGCTTTCTTT
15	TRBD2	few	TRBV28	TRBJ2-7	CASVQPAGARHEQYF	TGTGCCAGCGTCCAACCCGCGGGAGCTAGGCACGAGCAGTACTTC